A single sample gave rise to the 12 T cell receptor beta chains below, sequenced in a study of CD8 T cells in Susac syndrome. RNA totalling about 0.45 to 1 ug underwent reverse transcription with random hexamers. In TCRdb, the immunoSEQ multiplex PCR reads were re-called with MiXCR into one record per CDR3 protein. Of hundreds of thousands of distinct CDR3 sequences listed, just under 95% are singletons. The sample taken for sequencing was CD4+ T cells from PBMCs. All receptors come from a human donor with multiple sclerosis.

This chain connects TRBV20-1 to TRBJ2-1; no firm D call. Deletions cut 6 bases from V and 10 bases from J, with 13 bases between. CDR1 and CDR2 (germline): DFQATT, SNEGSKA (reference sequence). The CDR3 covers 11 residues. CDR3 in DNA: TGCAGTGCCATGGTAGCACGAGAGCAGTTCTTC. It encodes CSAMVAREQFF.

This chain connects TRBV2 to TRBJ2-1; D gene ambiguous. Germline assignment: CDR1 SNHLY and CDR2 FYNNEI. There are 11 residues in the CDR3. Trimming took off 7 bases at V and 5 bases at J, with 6 bases between the two ends. For the CDR3, the DNA is TGTGCCAGCATGGCGGACAATGAGCAGTTCTTC. This encodes CASMADNEQFF.

The V and J genes are TRBV20-1 and TRBJ2-6; D remains ambiguous. The germline CDR1 and CDR2 sequences are DFQATT and SNEGSKA (reference sequence). The CDR3 loop spans 15 amino acids. V was pared by 1 base and J by 2 bases, with 9 bases between. The CDR3 here is CSARGSDAGANVLTF. DNA for the CDR3: TGCAGTGCTAGAGGCTCCGATGCTGGGGCCAACGTCCTGACTTTC.

This rearrangement joins TRBV5-6 to TRBJ2-5, with 10 bases matching TRBD2. Germline values: CDR1 SGHDT, CDR2 YYEEEE. CDR3 length: 12 residues. Unmatched junction bases numbered 6, after V lost 2 bases and J lost 14 bases. The CDR3 is CASSFASGGLYF. The CDR3 bases are TGTGCCAGCAGCTTTGCTAGCGGGGGATTATACTTC.

This chain links TRBV30 with TRBJ1-5; D uncertain. The CDR3 is 13 residues long. CDR1 is GTSNPN, CDR2 SVGIG, per germline (reference sequence). Trimming shortened V by 0 bases and J by 7 bases, and 10 bases separated the two germline ends. The CDR3 sequence: CAWSVQRGQPQHF. The CDR3 region has the DNA TGTGCCTGGAGTGTCCAGCGGGGACAGCCCCAGCATTTT.

This chain uses TRBV29-1 with TRBJ1-2; 10 bases align to TRBD1. The V and J ends lost 5 bases and 5 bases, in that order; junction bases with no gene match: 17. CDR3 length equals 17 residues. Germline V lookup: CDR1 SQVTM, CDR2 ANQGSEA. CDR3 residues: CSVTNWEGQGVWYGYTF. The CDR3 DNA reads TGCAGCGTTACAAATTGGGAAGGACAGGGGGTATGGTATGGCTACACCTTC. The full variable domain, in which reference TRBV29-1 and TRBJ1-2 provide the parts outside the CDR3, is SAVISQKPSRDICQRGTSLTIQCQVDSQVTMMFWYRQQPGQSLTLIATANQGSEATYESGFVIDKFPISRPNLTFSTLTVSNMSPEDSSIYLCSVTNWEGQGVWYGYTFGSGTRLTVV.

J is TRBJ2-7 and V is TRBV7-2; possible D gene TRBD1, 6 bases. The germline V gene encodes CDR1 SGHTA and CDR2 FQGNSA. The V end lost 5 bases, the J end lost 7 bases, and 18 bases lay between the germline ends. The CDR3 length is 14 residues. For the CDR3, the DNA is TGTGCCAGCAGCCCGATGGCAGGGGAGCGTGAGCAGTACTTC. Amino acid sequence: CASSPMAGEREQYF. Drawing the rest from reference TRBV7-2 and TRBJ2-7, the complete variable domain is GAGVSQSPSNKVTEKGKDVELRCDPISGHTALYWYRQSLGQGLEFLIYFQGNSAPDKSGLPSDRFSAERTGGSVSTLTIQRTQQEDSAVYLCASSPMAGEREQYFGPGTRLTVT.

This chain connects TRBV7-9 to TRBJ1-6, with D unresolved. V was shortened by 3 bases and J by 9 bases, with 9 bases between the two germline ends. The CDR3 is 13 residues long. CDR1 and CDR2 (germline): SEHNR, FQNEAQ (reference sequence). The DNA for the CDR3 is TGTGCCAGCAGCTTGGGGTACAGTTCACCCCTCCACTTT. Translated, it gives CASSLGYSSPLHF. Full variable domain (remainder filled in from reference TRBV7-9 and TRBJ1-6): DTGVSQNPRHKITKRGQNVTFRCDPISEHNRLYWYRQTLGQGPEFLTYFQNEAQLEKSRLLSDRFSAERPKGSFSTLEIQRTEQGDSAMYLCASSLGYSSPLHFGNGTRLTVT.

The chain employs TRBV6-5 and TRBJ1-5; 7 bases line up with TRBD1. The V gene end was trimmed by 5 bases and the J gene end by 7 bases; junction bases not matched to a gene: 5. CDR1 is MNHEY, CDR2 SVGAGI, per germline. This CDR3 is 13 amino acids long. The CDR3 DNA reads TGTGCCAGCAGTCGGACAGGAGGACAGCCCCAGCATTTT. Its protein product is CASSRTGGQPQHF.

The rearrangement joins TRBV20-1 to TRBJ2-5; 8 positions match TRBD1. CDR1 is DFQATT, CDR2 SNEGSKA, per germline (reference sequence). The CDR3 totals 15 residues. Trimming removed 1 base from V and 2 bases from J; junction bases left unmatched: 6. CDR3 sequence: CSARAGRGRQETQYF. The CDR3 DNA reads as TGCAGTGCTAGAGCTGGCAGGGGGCGTCAAGAGACCCAGTACTTC.

The rearrangement uses TRBV20-1 and TRBJ1-2, with TRBD1 matching 7 bases. The junction had 6 bases not matched to a gene; V was cut back by 5 bases and J by 6 bases. The CDR3 contains 12 residues. Germline V gives CDR1 DFQATT, CDR2 SNEGSKA (reference sequence). The chain's CDR3 is CSAVTGVNGYTF. For the CDR3, the DNA is TGCAGTGCTGTTACAGGGGTAAATGGCTACACCTTC.

CDR3 amino acids: CAWSQDPEWGRNTQYF. The CDR3 nucleotides are TGTGCCTGGAGCCAAGACCCCGAGTGGGGTCGAAATACGCAGTATTTT. J is TRBJ2-3 and V is TRBV30; the D is unclear. Germline lookup yields CDR1 GTSNPN and CDR2 SVGIG (reference sequence). There are 16 residues in the CDR3. V was shortened by 3 bases and J by 7 bases, with 23 bases between the two germline ends.